This TCR beta chain comes out of a study of T cells in women clearing cervical HPV infection. About this clone: The CDR3 extends 3 residues past the end of the read, so its final part is completed from the germline J gene.

The CDR3 covers 15 residues. Germline CDR1 reads SGHTA; CDR2 reads FQGTGA. V shed 4 bases and J 1 base; nucleotides not matched to a gene: 3. Some clones are missing from TCRdb's copy, which holds only in-frame ones; the method was immunoSEQ multiplex PCR. The table lists 15,000 or so clones. The chain combines TRBV7-3 with TRBJ2-3, with 9 bases that match TRBD2. The TCR sequence derives from a woman aged 18-70 years with a cervical HPV16 infection that either progressed to CIN3+ or cleared (not recorded which). What was sequenced was blood buffy coat. CDR3 sequence reads: CASSSAGGRTDTQYF. Incomplete CDR3 DNA: TGTGCCAGCAGCTCCGCGGGAGGGCGCACAGATACG.